A selection of T cell receptor beta chains follows, all from one sample in a study of identical twins. One entry per CDR3 protein, called by TCRdb with MiXCR from the 5' RACE reads. The sample includes approximately 210,000 distinct CDR3 sequences, roughly 10% of them seen just once. The sequenced sample was memory (CD45RO+) T cells sorted from blood. The receptors shown here come from a woman younger than 35 in good health. Both conserved end residues are part of each CDR3. D genes are given only for firm matches. Some rows mark clone size as missing; the rest say once, few, many or name a class of expanded clone.

abundance	v_gene	d_gene	j_gene	CDR3aa	CDR3nt
.	TRBV7-2	.	TRBJ1-5	CASSLARGANQPQHF	TGTGCCAGCAGCTTAGCGCGGGGGGCCAATCAGCCCCAGCATTTT
.	TRBV10-3	.	TRBJ2-5	CAISDAKGGSETQYF	TGTGCCATCAGTGACGCGAAAGGCGGGTCAGAGACCCAGTACTTC
.	TRBV3-1	.	TRBJ2-7	CASSQPGHPYEQYF	TGTGCCAGCAGCCAACCCGGACACCCCTACGAGCAGTACTTC
.	TRBV3-1	TRBD1	TRBJ2-2	CASKAKGATGELFF	TGTGCCAGCAAGGCCAAGGGGGCCACCGGGGAGCTGTTTTTT
.	TRBV11-2	.	TRBJ1-2	CASSPRPEDGYTF	TGTGCCAGCAGCCCTCGCCCAGAGGATGGCTACACCTTC
many	TRBV16	TRBD1	TRBJ1-1	CASSQLDRVSEAFF	TGTGCCAGCAGCCAACTGGACAGGGTTTCTGAAGCTTTCTTT
.	TRBV6-1	.	TRBJ1-2	CASTHQGGNYGFTF	TGTGCCAGCACCCACCAAGGGGGGAACTATGGCTTCACCTTC
many	TRBV10-3	TRBD1	TRBJ1-5	CAISESDRGYNQPQHF	TGTGCCATCAGTGAATCGGACAGGGGATACAATCAGCCCCAGCATTTT
.	TRBV7-8	TRBD1	TRBJ2-2	CASSSQTGANTGELFF	TGTGCCAGCAGCTCTCAGACAGGGGCGAACACCGGGGAGCTGTTTTTT
.	TRBV12-3/TRBV12-4	.	TRBJ1-1	CASSYLGRAFF	TGTGCCAGCAGTTACCTCGGAAGGGCTTTCTTT
.	TRBV9	.	TRBJ1-6	CASSEQGYNSPLHF	TGTGCCAGCAGCGAACAGGGTTATAATTCACCCCTCCACTTT
.	TRBV18	TRBD2	TRBJ2-5	CASSPYSFGGEETQYF	TGTGCCAGCTCACCATACTCCTTCGGGGGGGAAGAGACCCAGTACTTC
many	TRBV24-1	.	TRBJ1-5	CATSDSSNAQHF	TGTGCCACCAGTGATTCGTCTAATGCCCAGCATTTT
few	TRBV20-1	TRBD1	TRBJ2-7	CSAPRQGSDEQYF	TGCAGTGCACCGAGACAGGGGTCTGACGAGCAGTACTTC
many	TRBV5-1	.	TRBJ2-3	CASSDGRGDTQYF	TGCGCCAGCAGCGACGGCAGGGGCGATACGCAGTATTTT
.	TRBV6-2/TRBV6-3	TRBD2	TRBJ2-1	CASSYPKSRLAGDDEQFF	TGTGCCAGCAGTTACCCAAAGTCGCGACTAGCGGGAGACGATGAGCAGTTCTTC
few	TRBV27	.	TRBJ1-5	CASSLTQGNQPQHF	TGTGCCAGCAGTTTGACCCAAGGCAATCAGCCCCAGCATTTT
few	TRBV10-2	.	TRBJ2-1	CASSEGGAPYNEQFF	TGCGCCAGCAGTGAAGGGGGGGCGCCCTACAATGAGCAGTTCTTC
many	TRBV12-3/TRBV12-4	.	TRBJ1-2	CASWRAGLHGYTF	TGTGCCAGCTGGCGAGCGGGGCTCCATGGCTACACCTTC
many	TRBV12-3/TRBV12-4	TRBD1	TRBJ2-7	CASSLKGDRAYEQYF	TGTGCCAGCAGTTTAAAGGGGGACAGGGCATACGAGCAGTACTTC
many	TRBV5-1	.	TRBJ1-1	CASSSAQNTEAFF	TGCGCCAGCAGCTCAGCACAGAACACTGAAGCTTTCTTT
many	TRBV5-1	.	TRBJ1-2	CASSQNPPEDGYGYTF	TGCGCCAGCAGCCAAAACCCGCCCGAGGACGGTTATGGCTACACCTTC
few	TRBV18	.	TRBJ2-6	CASSPSGNSGANVLTF	TGTGCCAGCTCTCCGTCTGGGAACTCTGGGGCCAACGTCCTGACTTTC
.	TRBV19	.	TRBJ2-3	CASSKRGDTQYF	TGTGCCAGTAGTAAAAGGGGAGATACGCAGTATTTT
.	TRBV20-1	.	TRBJ2-3	CSARDATSTDTQYF	TGCAGTGCTAGAGATGCTACCAGCACAGATACGCAGTATTTT
.	TRBV7-3	.	TRBJ2-5	CASSLSVLETQYF	TGTGCCAGCAGCTTATCCGTCTTGGAGACCCAGTACTTC
.	TRBV12-3/TRBV12-4	.	TRBJ2-5	CASSLDPIRETQYF	TGTGCCAGCAGTTTAGACCCGATTAGGGAGACCCAGTACTTC
few	TRBV20-1	TRBD2	TRBJ2-7	CSAIGLAGAYEQYF	TGCAGTGCTATTGGCCTAGCGGGGGCCTACGAGCAGTACTTC
few	TRBV7-2	.	TRBJ2-1	CASSLMYNEQFF	TGTGCCAGCAGCTTGATGTATAATGAGCAGTTCTTC
few	TRBV7-2	TRBD2	TRBJ2-3	CASSFPAGGFTDTQYF	TGTGCCAGCAGCTTCCCAGCGGGAGGGTTCACAGATACGCAGTATTTT
many	TRBV12-3/TRBV12-4	.	TRBJ1-2	CASTPRLQGGYTF	TGTGCCAGCACCCCCCGGTTACAAGGCGGCTACACCTTC
.	TRBV20-1	.	TRBJ1-5	CSALVNSNQPQHF	TGCAGTGCTCTAGTCAACAGCAATCAGCCCCAGCATTTT
.	TRBV7-8	.	TRBJ1-4	CASSGQGVREKLFF	TGTGCCAGCAGCGGACAAGGGGTTCGGGAAAAACTGTTTTTT
few	TRBV12-5	TRBD1	TRBJ1-2	CASEYWGQGNYGYTF	TGTGCTAGTGAATACTGGGGACAGGGGAACTATGGCTACACCTTC
many	TRBV10-3	TRBD2	TRBJ2-2	CATLGLAGPNTGELFF	TGTGCCACCCTGGGACTAGCGGGACCGAACACCGGGGAGCTGTTTTTT
few	TRBV19	TRBD1	TRBJ1-1	CASSKQGAGNTEAFF	TGTGCCAGTAGCAAACAGGGGGCCGGGAACACTGAAGCTTTCTTT
many	TRBV7-8	.	TRBJ2-7	CASSFGGIGEQYF	TGTGCCAGCAGCTTTGGAGGTATAGGCGAGCAGTACTTC
many	TRBV7-8	.	TRBJ1-2	CASSLTGGGDYGYTF	TGTGCCAGCAGCCTCACCGGGGGGGGAGACTATGGCTACACCTTC
.	TRBV19	.	TRBJ1-5	CASSIVPVQPQHF	TGTGCCAGTAGTATAGTCCCGGTACAGCCCCAGCATTTT
few	TRBV29-1	.	TRBJ2-7	CSVGRGLYEQYF	TGCAGCGTCGGGAGGGGGCTATACGAGCAGTACTTC
few	TRBV28	TRBD2	TRBJ2-1	CASTTPGLAGGSRGNEQFF	TGTGCCAGCACCACCCCGGGCCTAGCGGGGGGTAGTAGGGGAAATGAGCAGTTCTTC
many	TRBV29-1	.	TRBJ2-7	CSAGMVGPSYEQYF	TGCAGCGCCGGAATGGTGGGACCCTCCTACGAGCAGTACTTC